The source of this T cell receptor beta chain is a study of immune cell composition in non-small cell lung cancer. The CDR3 sequence is 13 residues long. V was trimmed by 5 bases and J by 5 bases, leaving 12 bases between them. Germline CDR1 is GTSNPN and CDR2 is SVGIG (reference sequence). Data came from immunoSEQ multiplex PCR; TCRdb stores just in-frame clones and leaves some out. The sample has about 15,000 clones, around 68% seen once. The source is a human donor with non-small cell lung cancer. Specimen: lung tumor tissue. V gene TRBV30 combines with J gene TRBJ2-2; TRBD1 is a possible D gene (6 bases). The CDR3 bases are TGTGCCTGGGAGGCAGGGGAAACCGGGGAGCTGTTTTTT. Encoded protein: CAWEAGETGELFF.